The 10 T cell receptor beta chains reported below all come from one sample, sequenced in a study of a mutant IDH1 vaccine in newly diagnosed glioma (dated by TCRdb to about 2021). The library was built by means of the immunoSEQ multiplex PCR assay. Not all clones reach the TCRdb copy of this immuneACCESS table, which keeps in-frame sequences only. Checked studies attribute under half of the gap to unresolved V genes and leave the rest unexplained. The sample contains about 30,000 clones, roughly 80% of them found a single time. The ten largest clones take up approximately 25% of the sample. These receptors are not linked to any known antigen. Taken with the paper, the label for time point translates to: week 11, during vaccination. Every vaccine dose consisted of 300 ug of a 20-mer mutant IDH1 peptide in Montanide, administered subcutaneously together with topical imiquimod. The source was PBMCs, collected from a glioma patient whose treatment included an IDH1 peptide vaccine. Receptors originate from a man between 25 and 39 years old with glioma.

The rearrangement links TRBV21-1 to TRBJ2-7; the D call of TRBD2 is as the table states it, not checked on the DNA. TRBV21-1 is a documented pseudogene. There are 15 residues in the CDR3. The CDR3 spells CASSKETGEGHEQYF. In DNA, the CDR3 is TGTGCCAGCAGCAAAGAAACGGGGGAGGGCCACGAGCAGTACTTC.

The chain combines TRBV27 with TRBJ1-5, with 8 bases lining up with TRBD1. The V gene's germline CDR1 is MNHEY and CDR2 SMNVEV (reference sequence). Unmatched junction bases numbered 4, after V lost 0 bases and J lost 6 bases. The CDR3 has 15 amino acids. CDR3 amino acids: CASSLSTGDGQPQHF. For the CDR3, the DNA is TGTGCCAGCAGTTTATCGACAGGGGATGGTCAGCCCCAGCATTTT.

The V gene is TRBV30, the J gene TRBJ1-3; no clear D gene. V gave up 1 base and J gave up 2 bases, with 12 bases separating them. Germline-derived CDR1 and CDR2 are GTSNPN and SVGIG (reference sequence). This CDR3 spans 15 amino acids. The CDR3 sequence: CAWSGPNQPGNTIYF. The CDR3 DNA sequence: TGTGCCTGGAGTGGGCCAAACCAACCTGGAAACACCATATATTTT.

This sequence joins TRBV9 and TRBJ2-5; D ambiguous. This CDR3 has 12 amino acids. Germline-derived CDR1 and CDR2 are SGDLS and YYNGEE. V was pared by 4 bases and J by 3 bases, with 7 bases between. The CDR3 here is CASSPQEETQYF. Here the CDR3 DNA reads TGTGCCAGCAGCCCCCAAGAAGAGACCCAGTACTTC.

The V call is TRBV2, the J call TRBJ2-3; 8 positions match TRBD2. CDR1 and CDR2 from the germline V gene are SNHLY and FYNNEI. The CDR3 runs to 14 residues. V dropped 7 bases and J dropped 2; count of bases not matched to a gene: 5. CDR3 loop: CASTVSGNTDTQYF. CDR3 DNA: TGTGCCAGCACCGTTAGCGGGAACACAGATACGCAGTATTTT.

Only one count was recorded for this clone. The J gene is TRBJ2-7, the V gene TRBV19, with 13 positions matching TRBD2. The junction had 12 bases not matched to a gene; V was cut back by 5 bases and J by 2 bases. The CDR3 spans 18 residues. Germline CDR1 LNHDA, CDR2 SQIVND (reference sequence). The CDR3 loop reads CASSSSGLAGATTYEQYF. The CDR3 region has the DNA TGTGCCAGTAGTTCGTCCGGACTAGCGGGGGCCACCACCTACGAGCAGTACTTC.

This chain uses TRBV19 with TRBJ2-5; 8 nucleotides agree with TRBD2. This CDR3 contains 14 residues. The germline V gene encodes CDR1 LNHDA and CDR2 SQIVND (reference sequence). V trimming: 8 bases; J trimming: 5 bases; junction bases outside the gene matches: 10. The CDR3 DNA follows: TGTGCCAGTGGGGATTTCGGGACTAGTGAGACCCAGTACTTC. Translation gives CASGDFGTSETQYF.

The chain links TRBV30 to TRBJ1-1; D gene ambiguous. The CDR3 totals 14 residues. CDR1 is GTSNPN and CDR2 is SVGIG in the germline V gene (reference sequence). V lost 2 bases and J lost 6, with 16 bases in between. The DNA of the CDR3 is TGTGCCTGGAGTATTACCACCTCCCCATCTGAAGCTTTCTTT. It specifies CAWSITTSPSEAFF.

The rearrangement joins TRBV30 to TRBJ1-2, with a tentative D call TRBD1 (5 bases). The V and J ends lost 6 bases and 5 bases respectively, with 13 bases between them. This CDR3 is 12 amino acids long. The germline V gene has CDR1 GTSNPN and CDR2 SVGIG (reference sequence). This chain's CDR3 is CACEGLGYGYTF. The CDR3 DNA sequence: TGTGCCTGCGAGGGACTAGGGTATGGCTACACCTTC.

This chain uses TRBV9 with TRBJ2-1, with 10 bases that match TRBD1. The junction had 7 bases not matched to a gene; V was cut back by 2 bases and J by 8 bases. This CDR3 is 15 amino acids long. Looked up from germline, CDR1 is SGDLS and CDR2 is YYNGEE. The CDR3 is CASSVRDRGSDEQFF. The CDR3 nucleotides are TGTGCCAGCAGCGTCCGGGACAGGGGTTCAGATGAGCAGTTCTTC.